These 6 T cell receptor beta chains were sequenced from one sample in a study of T cells expressing NK-cell markers. From the 5' RACE reads, TCRdb lists one entry per CDR3 protein and no DNA. The ten top clones account for 10% to 15%, within a sample of approximately 150,000 distinct CDR3 sequences. Sample: blood T cells: a sorted CD56 or NKG2C T cell subset, CD4+ or CD8+ T cells, or bulk PBMC T cells (not recorded which). All receptors come from a man in his late teens or twenties in good health.

This rearrangement joins TRBV7-2 to TRBJ1-5; TCRdb reports TRBD1, a call that lacks DNA to check it against. CDR1 and CDR2 from the germline V gene are SGHTA and FQGNSA. The CDR3 runs to 15 residues. The CDR3 sequence is CASSSYRGPNQPQHF.

This sequence joins TRBV7-8 and TRBJ2-7; TCRdb indicates TRBD1, and absent DNA this call remains unverified. CDR3 length: 14 residues. CDR1 is SGHVS and CDR2 is FQNEAQ in the germline V gene. The CDR3 here is CASSLARGLDEQYF. Complete variable domain (other parts from reference TRBV7-8 and TRBJ2-7): GAGVSQSPRYKVAKRGQDVALRCDPISGHVSLFWYQQALGQGPEFLTYFQNEAQLDKSGLPSDRFFAERPEGSVSTLKIQRTQQEDSAVYLCASSLARGLDEQYFGPGTRLTVT.

The chain uses TRBV4-3 and TRBJ1-2. Germline CDR1 LGHNA, CDR2 YSLEER. The CDR3 is 14 residues long. CDR3 sequence reads: CASSQDSTATGDSF.

This sequence joins TRBV20-1 and TRBJ2-7; TCRdb reports TRBD2, a call that lacks DNA to check it against. The CDR3 totals 16 residues. Per germline, CDR1 DFQATT and CDR2 SNEGSKA (reference sequence). The CDR3 spells CSARERTSGIPYEQYF.

The V and J genes are TRBV27 and TRBJ2-1; TCRdb's D call of TRBD2 is untestable without DNA. Germline assignment: CDR1 MNHEY and CDR2 SMNVEV (reference sequence). This CDR3 comprises 16 residues. The CDR3 reads CASSLQLAGGPVEQFF.

The V and J genes are TRBV27 and TRBJ2-2; TCRdb returns TRBD1, unconfirmable since there is no DNA. This CDR3 region has 19 residues. The germline V gene encodes CDR1 MNHEY and CDR2 SMNVEV (reference sequence). The CDR3 reads CASSPLIGAGSFAWGELFF.